This paragraph reports one T cell receptor (beta chain). This record belongs to a study of T cell changes during pregnancy in multiple sclerosis. The germline CDR1 and CDR2 sequences are SGHDT and YYEEEE. With V trimmed by 4 bases and J by 3 bases, 7 bases remained unmatched. There are 15 residues in the CDR3. Method: immunoSEQ multiplex PCR; TCRdb's copy keeps in-frame clones and lacks some. The table lists under 110,000 clones, around 90% of them singletons. The material was peripheral blood, obtained in the second trimester of pregnancy. V and J are TRBV5-6 and TRBJ1-5; 7 positions match TRBD1. The TCR sequence derives from a female donor with multiple sclerosis, enrolled in a pregnancy study. In DNA form, the CDR3 reads TGTGCCAGCAGCCTGAAGGACAGGCCCAATCAGCCCCAGCATTTT. Amino acid sequence: CASSLKDRPNQPQHF.